Listed here is a single TCR beta chain. TCRdb's table, derived via immunoSEQ multiplex PCR, lists solely in-frame clones and lacks some. The data show roughly 40,000 clones, roughly 91% seen once. The data stem from a study of graft-versus-host responses after intestinal transplantation. Study-level background: Recipients across the board were started on anti-thymocyte globulin induction, then kept on tacrolimus and steroids for two to four years.

Germline trimming cut 4 bases from V and 7 bases from J; bases unmatched to any gene: 7. CDR3 length equals 16 residues. Germline V CDR1 and CDR2: ENHRY, SYGVKD. Specimen: PBMCs, collected around 280 days after transplant. V gene TRBV10-3 combines with J gene TRBJ2-1; 13 bases fit TRBD2. The sequence derives from a human patient who received an intestinal transplant, so some T cells may come from the graft donor. For the CDR3, the DNA is TGTGCCATCAGTGGGCAGGGACTAGCGGGAATGAATGAGCAGTTCTTC. This translates into CAISGQGLAGMNEQFF.